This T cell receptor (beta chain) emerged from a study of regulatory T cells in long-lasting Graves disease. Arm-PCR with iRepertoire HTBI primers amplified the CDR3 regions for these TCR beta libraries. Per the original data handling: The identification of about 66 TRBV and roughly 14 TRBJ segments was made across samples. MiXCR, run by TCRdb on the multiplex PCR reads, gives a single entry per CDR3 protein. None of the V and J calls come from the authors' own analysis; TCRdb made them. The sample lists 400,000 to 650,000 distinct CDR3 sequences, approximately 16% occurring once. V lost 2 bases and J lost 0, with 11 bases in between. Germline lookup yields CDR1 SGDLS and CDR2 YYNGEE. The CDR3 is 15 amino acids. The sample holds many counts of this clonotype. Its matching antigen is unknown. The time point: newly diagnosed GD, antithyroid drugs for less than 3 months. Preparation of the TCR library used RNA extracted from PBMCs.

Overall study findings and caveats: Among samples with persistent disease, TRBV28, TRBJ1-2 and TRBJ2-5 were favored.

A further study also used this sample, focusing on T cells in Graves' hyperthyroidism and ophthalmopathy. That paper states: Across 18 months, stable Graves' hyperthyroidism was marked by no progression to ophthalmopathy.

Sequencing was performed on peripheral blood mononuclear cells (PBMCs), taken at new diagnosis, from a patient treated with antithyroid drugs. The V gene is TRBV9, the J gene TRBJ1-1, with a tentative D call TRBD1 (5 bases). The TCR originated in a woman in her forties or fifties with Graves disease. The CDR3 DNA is TGTGCCAGCAGCGTTACCGGGACGGTGAACACTGAAGCTTTCTTT. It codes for CASSVTGTVNTEAFF. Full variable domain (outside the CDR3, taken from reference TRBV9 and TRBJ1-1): DSGVTQTPKHLITATGQRVTLRCSPRSGDLSVYWYQQSLDQGLQFLIQYYNGEERAKGNILERFSAQQFPDLHSELNLSSLELGDSALYFCASSVTGTVNTEAFFGQGTRLTVV.